This T cell receptor beta chain appears in the sequencing data of a study of cytomegalovirus exposure and HLA in healthy donors. Findings and limits, study-wide: As was reported, the classifier diagnosed cytomegalovirus status with high specificity and sensitivity. One cluster of highly shared sequence variants probably arose as a sequencing artifact. Confirmation in vitro established that a few CMV-associated chains were specific for CMV antigens.

As for the donors, each was a healthy bone marrow donor. The V gene's germline CDR1 is SGHRS and CDR2 YFSETQ. V was clipped by 7 bases and J by 7 bases; unmatched bases: 6. The CDR3 runs 14 residues. A note on this clone: As yet, its antigen is unknown.

The PCR used 60 Vbeta and 13 Jbeta primers. Generated by immunoSEQ multiplex PCR, the TCRdb table keeps only in-frame clones and is missing some. The repertoire includes hundreds of thousands of clones, about 90% of them detected once, and roughly 2.3% sits in the top ten. The source of this sequence is a young woman in good health and CMV-seronegative. The rearrangement uses TRBV5-1 and TRBJ2-5, with 14 bases matching TRBD2. The sequencing input was PBMCs. CDR3 in amino acids: CASQTSGGARTQYF. The CDR3 DNA is TGCGCCAGCCAGACTAGCGGGGGGGCCCGGACCCAGTACTTC.